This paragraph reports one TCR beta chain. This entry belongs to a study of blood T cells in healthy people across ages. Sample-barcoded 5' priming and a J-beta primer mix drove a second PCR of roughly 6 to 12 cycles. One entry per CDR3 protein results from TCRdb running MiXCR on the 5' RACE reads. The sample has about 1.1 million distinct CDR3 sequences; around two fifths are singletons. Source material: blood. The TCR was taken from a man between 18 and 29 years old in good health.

The CDR3 protein is CASSGSGTVYGYTF. CDR3 DNA: TGTGCCAGCAGTGGCTCGGGTACGGTATATGGCTACACCTTC. The chain links TRBV2 to TRBJ1-2; D uncertain. CDR1 and CDR2 (germline): SNHLY, FYNNEI. This CDR3 spans 14 amino acids. V was shortened by 4 bases and J by 5 bases, with 14 bases between the two germline ends. Supplemented by reference TRBV2 and TRBJ1-2, the full variable domain reads EPEVTQTPSHQVTQMGQEVILRCVPISNHLYFYWYRQILGQKVEFLVSFYNNEISEKSEIFDDQFSVERPDGSNFTLKIRSTKLEDSAMYFCASSGSGTVYGYTFGSGTRLTVV.